This T cell receptor (beta chain) was found in a study of human T cells and chemical hapten exposure. Whole-study results and caveats: TCRs exceeding 1 in 1000 frequency stayed unchanged with DPC sensitization.

A note on this clonotype: Its antigen is undetermined.

There are 12 residues in the CDR3. Germline values: CDR1 MGHRA, CDR2 YSYEKL. Trimming removed 1 base from V and 9 bases from J, with 7 bases in between. Regarding time point: patch test 1, 2 weeks after DPC sensitization. This sample's treatment: therapeutic diphenylcyclopropenone sensitization with weekly scalp DPC. Authors' methods: Between about 20,000 and 750,000 TCRs appeared in each sample, and the median stood at roughly 100,000. TCRdb reprocessed the RACE reads with MiXCR, giving one entry per CDR3 protein. It is TCRdb's table, rather than the study itself, that gives the V and J calls and clone size. In the table there are around 50,000 distinct CDR3 sequences, 9% to 9.5% of which are singletons.

The sample in question was whole blood, obtained in connection with sensitization to the hapten diphenylcyclopropenone (DPC). The genes are TRBV4-1 and TRBJ2-1; tentative D call: TRBD2 (6 bases). The sequence derives from a woman aged 45 to 65 with alopecia areata. Some clones in this sample may be carry-over from other donors' samples. The CDR3 DNA reads TGCGCCAGCAGCCAAGCGGGAGTTGAGCAGTTCTTC. It specifies CASSQAGVEQFF.